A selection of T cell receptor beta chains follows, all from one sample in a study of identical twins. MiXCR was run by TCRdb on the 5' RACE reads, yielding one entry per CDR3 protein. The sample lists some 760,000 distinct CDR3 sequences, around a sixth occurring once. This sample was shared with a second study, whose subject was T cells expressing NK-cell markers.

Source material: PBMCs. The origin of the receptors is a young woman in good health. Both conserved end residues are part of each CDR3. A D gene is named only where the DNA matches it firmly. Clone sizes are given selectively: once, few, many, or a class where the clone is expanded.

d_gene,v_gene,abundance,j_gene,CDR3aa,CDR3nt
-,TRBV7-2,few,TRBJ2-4,CASSIDRDTKNIQYF,TGTGCCAGCAGTATCGACCGGGACACAAAAAACATTCAGTACTTC
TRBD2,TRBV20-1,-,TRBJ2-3,CSASRGSGRADTQYF,TGCAGTGCTAGCCGCGGTAGCGGGAGGGCAGATACGCAGTATTTT
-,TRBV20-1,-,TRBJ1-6,CSARDLTAGPNSPLHF,TGCAGTGCTAGAGATCTCACGGCAGGACCAAATTCACCCCTCCACTTT
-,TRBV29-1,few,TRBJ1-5,CSARGRDQPQHF,TGCAGCGCCCGCGGGCGGGATCAGCCCCAGCATTTT
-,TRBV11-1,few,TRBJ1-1,CASSSLTSHTEAFF,TGTGCCAGCAGCTCCCTGACAAGTCACACTGAAGCTTTCTTT
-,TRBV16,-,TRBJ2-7,CASSQSGTYEQYF,TGTGCCAGCAGCCAATCCGGGACCTACGAGCAGTACTTC
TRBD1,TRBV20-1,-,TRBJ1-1,CSARTGSGNTEAFF,TGCAGTGCTCGGACAGGATCCGGGAACACTGAAGCTTTCTTT
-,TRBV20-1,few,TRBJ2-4,CSWGANAKNIQYF,TGCAGTTGGGGGGCGAACGCCAAAAACATTCAGTACTTC
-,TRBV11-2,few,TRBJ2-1,CASSLGVGLGRPYNEQFF,TGTGCCAGCAGCTTAGGGGTGGGGCTAGGTCGGCCCTACAATGAGCAGTTCTTC
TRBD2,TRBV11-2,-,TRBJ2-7,CASSSPRAGGTYEQYF,TGTGCCAGCAGCTCCCCAAGAGCGGGGGGTACCTACGAGCAGTACTTC
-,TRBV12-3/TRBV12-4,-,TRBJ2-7,CASSYTVYEQYF,TGTGCCAGCAGTTACACCGTCTACGAGCAGTACTTC
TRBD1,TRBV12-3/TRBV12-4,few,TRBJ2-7,CASSLGTGANYEQYF,TGTGCCAGCAGTTTAGGGACAGGGGCAAACTACGAGCAGTACTTC
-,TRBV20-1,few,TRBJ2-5,CSAVRGTETQYF,TGCAGTGCGGTCAGGGGAACGGAGACCCAGTACTTC
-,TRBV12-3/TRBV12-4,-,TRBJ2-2,CASSGDTTGELFF,TGTGCCAGCAGCGGGGACACCACCGGGGAGCTGTTTTTT
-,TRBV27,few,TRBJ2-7,CASSSSYYGEQYF,TGTGCCAGCAGTTCCTCCTACTACGGGGAGCAGTACTTC
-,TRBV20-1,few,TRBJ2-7,CSALAGTGNGEQYF,TGCAGTGCTCTCGCCGGGACTGGCAACGGGGAGCAGTACTTC
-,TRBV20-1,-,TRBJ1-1,CSARWRQDSEAFF,TGCAGTGCTAGATGGAGACAGGACTCCGAAGCTTTCTTT
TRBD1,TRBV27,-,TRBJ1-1,CASRRTGANTEAFF,TGTGCCAGCAGACGTACAGGGGCGAACACTGAAGCTTTCTTT
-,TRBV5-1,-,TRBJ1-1,CASSRLGVGTEAFF,TGCGCCAGCAGCCGCCTCGGGGTTGGTACTGAAGCTTTCTTT
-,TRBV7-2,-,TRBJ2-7,CASSFKWYEQYF,TGTGCCAGCAGCTTCAAGTGGTACGAGCAGTACTTC
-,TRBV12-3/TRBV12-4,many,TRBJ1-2,CASSPGARGYTF,TGTGCCAGCAGCCCAGGGGCGAGGGGCTACACCTTC
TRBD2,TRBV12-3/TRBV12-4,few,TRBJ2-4,CASSFIGGTKNIQYF,TGTGCCAGCAGTTTTATCGGGGGGACCAAAAACATTCAGTACTTC
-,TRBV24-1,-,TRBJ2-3,CATSPRGTDTQYF,TGTGCCACCAGTCCCCGGGGCACAGATACGCAGTATTTT
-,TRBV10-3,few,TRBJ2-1,CAISEHHSQSYNEQFF,TGTGCCATCAGTGAGCATCACTCTCAATCCTACAATGAGCAGTTCTTC
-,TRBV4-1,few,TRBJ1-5,CASSQNPGLSNQPQHF,TGCGCCAGCAGCCAAAATCCAGGACTTAGCAATCAGCCCCAGCATTTT
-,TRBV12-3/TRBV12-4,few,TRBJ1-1,CASSWGPPEAFF,TGTGCCAGCAGTTGGGGGCCGCCTGAAGCTTTCTTT
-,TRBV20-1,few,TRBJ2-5,CSARDPATSQETQYF,TGCAGTGCTAGAGATCCCGCCACGAGCCAAGAGACCCAGTACTTC
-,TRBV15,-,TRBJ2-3,CATSRDFSTTDTQYF,TGTGCCACCAGCAGGGACTTTTCCACCACAGATACGCAGTATTTT
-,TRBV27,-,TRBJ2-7,CASSLGPPPRGYEQYF,TGTGCCAGCAGTTTAGGGCCGCCGCCAAGGGGGTACGAGCAGTACTTC
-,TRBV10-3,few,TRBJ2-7,CAISEGFYEQYF,TGTGCCATCAGTGAAGGGTTTTACGAGCAGTACTTC
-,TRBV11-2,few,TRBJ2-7,CASSLGGDDEQYF,TGTGCCAGCAGCTTAGGTGGGGATGACGAGCAGTACTTC
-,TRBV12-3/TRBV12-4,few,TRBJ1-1,CASSFPPSTEAFF,TGTGCCAGCAGTTTCCCTCCGAGCACTGAAGCTTTCTTT
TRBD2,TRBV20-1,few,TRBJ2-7,CSASRAGVLVEQYF,TGCAGTGCCAGCCGAGCGGGAGTGTTGGTCGAGCAGTACTTC
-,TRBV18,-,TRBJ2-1,CASSLGTYTYNEQFF,TGTGCCAGCTCACTGGGGACTTACACCTACAATGAGCAGTTCTTC
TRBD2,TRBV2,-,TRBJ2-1,CASSVLGLAGANEQFF,TGTGCCAGCAGTGTGTTAGGACTAGCGGGAGCCAATGAGCAGTTCTTC
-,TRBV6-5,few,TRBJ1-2,CASSYARGDYTF,TGTGCCAGCAGTTACGCACGGGGAGACTACACCTTC
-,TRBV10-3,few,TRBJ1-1,CAISESPGLTGNTEAFF,TGTGCCATCAGTGAGTCGCCGGGGTTGACGGGGAACACTGAAGCTTTCTTT
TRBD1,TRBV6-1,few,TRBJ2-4,CASTGTGSGKNIQYF,TGTGCCAGCACGGGGACAGGGTCGGGCAAAAACATTCAGTACTTC
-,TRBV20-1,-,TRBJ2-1,CSSGGQNYNEQFF,TGCAGTTCTGGAGGGCAGAATTACAATGAGCAGTTCTTC
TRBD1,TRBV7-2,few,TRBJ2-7,CASSLTGVSSYEQYF,TGTGCCAGCAGCCTGACAGGGGTTAGCTCCTACGAGCAGTACTTC
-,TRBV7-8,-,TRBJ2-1,CASSLGGRRWGNEQFF,TGTGCCAGCAGCTTAGGAGGGAGAAGGTGGGGCAATGAGCAGTTCTTC
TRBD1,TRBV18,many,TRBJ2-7,CASSPGVTPTGTGVRYEQYF,TGTGCCAGCTCACCAGGGGTAACGCCAACCGGGACAGGGGTCAGGTACGAGCAGTACTTC
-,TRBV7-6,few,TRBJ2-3,CASSLGPYTSTDTQYF,TGTGCCAGCAGCTTAGGCCCTTATACTAGCACAGATACGCAGTATTTT
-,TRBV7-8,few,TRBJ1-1,CASSLGPRTVSFF,TGTGCCAGCAGCTTAGGTCCCCGGACTGTTTCTTTCTTT
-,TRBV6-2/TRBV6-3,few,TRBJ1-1,CASSWTAGTEAFF,TGTGCCAGCAGCTGGACGGCGGGCACTGAAGCTTTCTTT
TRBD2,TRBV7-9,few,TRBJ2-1,CASSSIAGAGNEQFF,TGTGCCAGCAGCTCTATAGCGGGAGCTGGTAATGAGCAGTTCTTC
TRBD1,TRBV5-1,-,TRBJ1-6,CASSQGQDPNSPLHF,TGCGCCAGCAGCCAGGGACAGGACCCGAATTCACCCCTCCACTTT
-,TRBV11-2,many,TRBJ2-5,CASSLGGSGPQYF,TGTGCCAGCAGCTTAGGAGGGAGTGGGCCCCAGTACTTC
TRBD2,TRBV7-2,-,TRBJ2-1,CASSLRRGGIENEQFF,TGTGCCAGCAGCTTAAGACGGGGGGGGATAGAGAATGAGCAGTTCTTC
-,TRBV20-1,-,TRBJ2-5,CSAVPPGTSETQYF,TGCAGTGCCGTACCGCCGGGTACTTCAGAGACCCAGTACTTC
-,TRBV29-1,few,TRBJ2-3,CSGWLDLAGTQYF,TGCAGCGGTTGGCTAGATCTTGCGGGTACGCAGTATTTT
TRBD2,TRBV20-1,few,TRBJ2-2,CSARDTAGGLSGELFF,TGCAGTGCTAGAGATACCGCGGGAGGTCTTTCCGGGGAGCTGTTTTTT
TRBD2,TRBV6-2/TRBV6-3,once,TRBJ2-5,CASNGRKETQYF,TGTGCCAGCAACGGGAGGAAAGAGACCCAGTACTTC
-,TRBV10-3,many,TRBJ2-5,CAISESETAQYF,TGTGCCATCAGTGAATCGGAGACGGCCCAGTACTTC
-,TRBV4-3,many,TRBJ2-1,CASSQDGTYTYNEQFF,TGCGCCAGCAGCCAAGATGGGACGTACACCTACAATGAGCAGTTCTTC
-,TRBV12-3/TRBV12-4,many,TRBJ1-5,CASSPYSNQPQHF,TGTGCCAGCAGTCCGTATAGCAATCAGCCCCAGCATTTT
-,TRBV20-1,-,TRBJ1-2,CSARKIYGYTF,TGCAGTGCTAGGAAAATCTATGGCTACACCTTC